The 13 T cell receptor beta chains in this list originate from one sample, sequenced in a study of T-cell reconstitution after alpha-beta-depleted transplantation in children. For TCRbeta, the library was prepared with unique molecular identifiers. From the PCR reads, TCRdb called clonotypes with MiXCR, one entry per CDR3 protein. The sample carries over 400,000 distinct CDR3 sequences, 9.5% to 15% recorded once. This specimen was PBMCs from the stem cell graft donor, taken from the stem cell graft. The origin of the receptors is a human donor who donated a stem cell graft to a child with combined immunodeficiency.

The chain uses TRBV7-2 and TRBJ2-7; 11 bases are a match to TRBD1. Germline values: CDR1 SGHTA, CDR2 FQGNSA. V shed 5 bases and J 3 bases; nucleotides not matched to a gene: 6. CDR3 size: 15 residues. CDR3 sequence: CASSATGTGGYEQYF. CDR3 sequence (DNA): TGTGCCAGCAGCGCTACCGGGACAGGGGGCTACGAGCAGTACTTC.

The table lists this clonotype with a few counts. CDR3 protein: CASSASGAYYEQYF. CDR3 bases: TGTGCCAGCAGTGCCTCCGGGGCCTACTACGAGCAGTACTTC. This sequence joins TRBV6-2 or TRBV6-3 and TRBJ2-7, with D perhaps assigned TRBD1 or TRBD2 (5 bases each). The CDR3 has 14 amino acids. V lost 5 bases to trimming and J lost 3 bases, with 14 bases between them. Germline V CDR1 and CDR2: MNHEY, SVGEGT.

V gene TRBV20-1 combines with J gene TRBJ2-1; D ambiguous. The CDR3 is 13 amino acids. V was pared by 1 base and J by 2 bases, with 6 bases between. Germline values: CDR1 DFQATT, CDR2 SNEGSKA (reference sequence). This CDR3 is CSARAPTYNEQFF. In DNA form, the CDR3 reads TGCAGTGCTAGAGCGCCAACCTACAATGAGCAGTTCTTC.

This clonotype was seen repeatedly, ten times or more. The chain carries TRBV12-3 or TRBV12-4 and TRBJ2-7, with D perhaps TRBD1 (5 bases). The CDR3 runs to 14 residues. V lost 1 base and J lost 6, with 13 bases in between. The CDR3 region has the DNA TGTGCCAGCAGTTTAGGGGGTGACCAGGGCGAGCAGTACTTC. Its protein is CASSLGGDQGEQYF.

This chain joins TRBV25-1 and TRBJ2-7, with 7 nucleotides matching TRBD2. The ends lost 2 bases at V and 2 bases at J; junction bases unmatched: 3. This CDR3 has 14 residues. Germline loops: CDR1 MGHDK, CDR2 SYGVNS. In DNA, the CDR3 is TGTGCCAGCAGTGAAGGGGGGGTACCCTACGAGCAGTACTTC. Its protein is CASSEGGVPYEQYF.

This rearrangement joins TRBV18 to TRBJ1-1, with 8 positions matching TRBD1. Germline-derived CDR1 and CDR2 are KGHSH and LQKENI. The ends lost 5 bases at V and 0 bases at J; junction bases unmatched: 2. This CDR3 has 14 amino acids. CDR3 residues: CASSGGQVNTEAFF. As DNA, the CDR3 is TGTGCCAGCTCAGGGGGACAGGTGAACACTGAAGCTTTCTTT. Together with reference TRBV18 and TRBJ1-1, the CDR3 gives the full variable domain: NAGVMQNPRHLVRRRGQEARLRCSPMKGHSHVYWYRQLPEEGLKFMVYLQKENIIDESGMPKERFSAEFPKEGPSILRIQQVVRGDSAAYFCASSGGQVNTEAFFGQGTRLTVV.

This clonotype has a count of ten or more. This chain links TRBV12-3 or TRBV12-4 with TRBJ2-5; weak D call: TRBD2 (6 bases). The V gene lost 3 bases and the J gene lost 5 bases, with 13 bases spanning the gap. The CDR3 has 14 amino acids. CDR3 region: CASSFLTGSETQYF. As DNA, the CDR3 is TGTGCCAGCAGTTTTTTAACCGGGAGTGAGACCCAGTACTTC.

This clonotype came up a few times. V and J are TRBV5-1 and TRBJ2-7; a weak D match, TRBD2 (6 bases). V gave up 2 bases and J gave up 1 base, with 10 bases separating them. CDR1 is SGHRS, CDR2 YFSETQ, per germline. The CDR3 contains 14 residues. CDR3 sequence (DNA): TGCGCCAGCAGCTTCGATAGCGGATCCTACGAGCAGTACTTC. Translating it yields CASSFDSGSYEQYF.

V and J are TRBV24-1 and TRBJ2-1, with 12 positions matching TRBD2. CDR1 and CDR2 from the germline V gene are KGHDR and SFDVKD. CDR3 length: 18 amino acids. CDR3 in amino acids: CGACYSGLAGRSYNEQFF. CDR3 bases: TGTGGGGCCTGTTATTCTGGACTAGCGGGAAGGTCCTACAATGAGCAGTTCTTC.

This chain joins TRBV20-1 and TRBJ2-5; 10 positions match TRBD2. V lost 0 bases, J lost 4 bases, and 11 bases stayed unmatched. The CDR3 is made up of 17 amino acids. Germline V gives CDR1 DFQATT, CDR2 SNEGSKA (reference sequence). The CDR3 DNA reads TGCAGTGCTAGAGATCTCTTGGAGCGGGAGGGAGGAGAGACCCAGTACTTC. It yields the protein CSARDLLEREGGETQYF.

This chain connects TRBV9 to TRBJ2-1; no definite D call. Germline lookup yields CDR1 SGDLS and CDR2 YYNGEE. With 1 base removed from V and 5 bases from J, the gap between germline ends came to 16 bases. CDR3 length: 16 amino acids. The CDR3 sequence: CASSVFGPTGNNEQFF. The CDR3 bases are TGTGCCAGCAGCGTATTTGGCCCTACTGGCAACAATGAGCAGTTCTTC.

The chain recombines TRBV24-1 with TRBJ2-1; 9 nucleotides agree with TRBD1. Germline CDR1 is KGHDR and CDR2 is SFDVKD. The V segment lost 5 bases and the J segment 5 bases; nucleotides outside the gene matches: 9. The CDR3 spans 16 residues. The CDR3 DNA is TGTGCCACCAGTGGAACCCTAGGGACAGGGCACAATGAGCAGTTCTTC. Translation: CATSGTLGTGHNEQFF.

This clonotype was seen many times. The chain uses TRBV11-2 and TRBJ1-6; possible D gene TRBD1, 5 bases. Trimming removed 5 bases from V and 0 bases from J, with 14 bases in between. The V gene's germline CDR1 is SGHAT and CDR2 FQNNGV. The CDR3 runs to 17 residues. The CDR3 protein is CASSPWGGSSYNSPLHF. In nucleotides, the CDR3 is TGTGCCAGCAGCCCATGGGGGGGGAGCTCCTATAATTCACCCCTCCACTTT.